A single sample is the source of the 21 T cell receptor beta chains below, sequenced in a study of graft-versus-host responses after intestinal transplantation. Assay: immunoSEQ multiplex PCR; the TCRdb copy retains only in-frame clones and omits some. Of over 80,000 clones in the sample, about 83% were seen once. This specimen consisted of PBMCs, obtained 255 days after intestinal transplant. The receptors originated from a human patient who received an intestinal transplant, so some T cells may come from the graft donor.

The genes are TRBV6-1 and TRBJ1-2, with 10 nucleotides matching TRBD1. This CDR3 spans 14 amino acids. V was pared by 1 base and J by 5 bases, with 1 base of the junction left unmatched. Germline CDR1 and CDR2: MNHNS and SASEGT. The CDR3 here is CASSEGQGAYGYTF. In nucleotides, the CDR3 is TGTGCCAGCAGTGAAGGACAGGGGGCGTATGGCTACACCTTC.

This clone appeared a few times. The V and J genes are TRBV27 and TRBJ2-3, with 7 bases lining up with TRBD2. CDR1 and CDR2 (germline): MNHEY, SMNVEV (reference sequence). The CDR3 is 12 amino acids. Trimming took 6 bases from V and 6 from J; bases not matched to a gene: 3. CDR3 region: CASRAGLDTQYF. DNA for the CDR3: TGTGCCAGCAGAGCGGGGTTGGATACGCAGTATTTT.

The chain links TRBV11-2 to TRBJ1-1; 11 bases align to TRBD1. The V gene end was trimmed by 5 bases and the J gene end by 11 bases; junction bases not matched to a gene: 16. Germline V gene data show CDR1 as SGHAT and CDR2 as FQNNGV. The CDR3 has 16 amino acids. For the CDR3, the DNA is TGTGCCAGCAGCCCACCCGGGACAGGGGGAATTCAGGGGGCTTTCTTT. Translation: CASSPPGTGGIQGAFF.

The rearrangement joins TRBV7-6 to TRBJ2-1; 10 bases agree with TRBD1. V trimming: 4 bases; J trimming: 4 bases; junction bases outside the gene matches: 16. The CDR3 length is 19 residues. Per germline, CDR1 SGHVS and CDR2 FNYEAQ. The CDR3, as DNA: TGTGCCAGCAGCTCAGGTCGCCCGGGACAGGGGCCCATTTACAATGAGCAGTTCTTC. Its protein product is CASSSGRPGQGPIYNEQFF.

The J gene is TRBJ1-2, the V gene TRBV7-2; D not resolved. Trimming took 1 base from V and 5 from J, leaving 5 bases between them. CDR1 is SGHTA, CDR2 FQGNSA, per germline. The CDR3 runs 12 residues. The CDR3 sequence: CASSLDLYGYTF. CDR3 coding DNA: TGTGCCAGCAGCTTAGATCTTTATGGCTACACCTTC.

The J gene is TRBJ2-3, the V gene TRBV5-8; D is perhaps TRBD2 (5 bases). Germline lookup yields CDR1 SGHTS and CDR2 YDEGEE. V gave up 1 base and J gave up 0 bases, with 18 bases separating them. The CDR3 sequence is 18 residues long. The DNA of the CDR3 is TGTGCCAGCAGCTTGCAGAGCGGACCCCGTGCTAGCACAGATACGCAGTATTTT. Translating it yields CASSLQSGPRASTDTQYF. The variable domain in full, with the rest retrieved from reference TRBV5-8 and TRBJ2-3, is EAGVTQSPTHLIKTRGQQATLRCSPISGHTSVYWYQQALGLGLQFLLWYDEGEERNRGNFPPRFSGRQFPNYSSELNVNALELEDSALYLCASSLQSGPRASTDTQYFGPGTRLTVL.

The genes are TRBV18 and TRBJ2-3; the D is unclear. V lost 5 bases and J 2 bases, leaving 14 bases between the germline ends. CDR1 KGHSH and CDR2 LQKENI come from the germline V gene. CDR3 length equals 15 residues. CDR3 coding DNA: TGTGCCAGCTCAGGGCCGGAGACTTACACAGATACGCAGTATTTT. The encoded protein is CASSGPETYTDTQYF.

The rearrangement links TRBV6-6 to TRBJ1-5, with TRBD1 matching 8 bases. V trimming: 6 bases; J trimming: 6 bases; junction bases outside the gene matches: 7. The V gene's germline CDR1 is MNHNY and CDR2 SVGAGI (reference sequence). The CDR3 extends over 14 amino acids. The CDR3 DNA reads TGTGCCAGCAGACCCGGACAGGGCGTTCAGCCCCAGCATTTT. Translation gives CASRPGQGVQPQHF.

The chain combines TRBV4-1 with TRBJ2-7; D remains unclear. Germline-derived CDR1 and CDR2 are MGHRA and YSYEKL. The CDR3 covers 11 residues. The V end was cut by 1 base, the J end by 5 bases, with 3 bases between. The CDR3 is CASSQGNEQYF. CDR3 nucleotides: TGCGCCAGCAGCCAAGGTAACGAGCAGTACTTC.

This chain uses TRBV10-3 with TRBJ2-2; 8 bases line up with TRBD1. This CDR3 is built from 15 residues. Germline CDR1 is ENHRY and CDR2 is SYGVKD. Germline trimming cut 5 bases from V and 0 bases from J; bases unmatched to any gene: 2. CDR3: CAISWTGPNTGELFF. CDR3 nucleotide sequence: TGTGCCATCAGTTGGACAGGGCCGAACACCGGGGAGCTGTTTTTT.

This rearrangement joins TRBV4-1 to TRBJ2-1; D is unclear. The length of the CDR3 is 15 residues. V was shortened by 0 bases and J by 0 bases, with 6 bases between the two germline ends. CDR1 and CDR2 from the germline V gene are MGHRA and YSYEKL. CDR3 region: CASSQDPSSYNEQFF. The CDR3 DNA follows: TGCGCCAGCAGCCAAGATCCTAGCTCCTACAATGAGCAGTTCTTC.

The chain combines TRBV28 with TRBJ2-5; 7 nucleotides align to TRBD2. The V segment lost 6 bases and the J segment 3 bases; nucleotides outside the gene matches: 10. Germline V lookup: CDR1 MDHEN, CDR2 SYDVKM. The CDR3 runs to 15 residues. The CDR3 spells CASSVPSGKEETQYF. The CDR3 nucleotides are TGTGCCAGCAGCGTCCCCAGCGGGAAAGAAGAGACCCAGTACTTC.

The rearrangement joins TRBV5-4 to TRBJ1-1, with 9 positions matching TRBD1. The V gene's germline CDR1 is SGHNT and CDR2 YYREEE (reference sequence). V lost 4 bases and J lost 0; bases outside the gene matches: 7. This CDR3 contains 16 residues. CDR3 loop: CASSPGTGYVNTEAFF. In nucleotides, the CDR3 is TGTGCCAGCAGCCCAGGGACAGGGTACGTGAACACTGAAGCTTTCTTT.

The V call is TRBV9, the J call TRBJ2-7; possible D gene TRBD2, 5 bases. Trimming took 4 bases from V and 0 from J, leaving 14 bases between them. CDR1 and CDR2 (germline): SGDLS, YYNGEE. The CDR3 spans 15 residues. CDR3 DNA sequence: TGTGCCAGCAGCCCCTGGGCGGGTGCCTCCTACGAGCAGTACTTC. It specifies CASSPWAGASYEQYF.

The V and J genes are TRBV5-5 and TRBJ1-2; D is perhaps TRBD1 (6 bases). Per germline, CDR1 SGHKS and CDR2 YYEKEE (reference sequence). The CDR3 extends over 13 amino acids. Trimming took 4 bases from V and 4 from J, leaving 11 bases between them. The CDR3 nucleotides read TGTGCCAGCAGCCAACAGGGCTTCTATGGCTACACCTTC. This translates into CASSQQGFYGYTF.

The chain carries TRBV15 and TRBJ1-2; a weak D match, TRBD1 (5 bases). The CDR3 runs to 15 residues. From germline, CDR1 is LNHNV and CDR2 YYDKDF (reference sequence). Trimming stripped 4 bases from V and 2 bases from J, with 14 bases between. The CDR3 region has the DNA TGTGCCACCAGCACCCGCTCGACAGAGAACTATGGCTACACCTTC. Its protein is CATSTRSTENYGYTF.

The chain recombines TRBV7-8 with TRBJ1-2; D gene ambiguous. V gave up 2 bases and J gave up 5 bases, with 12 bases separating them. This CDR3 is built from 14 residues. CDR1 is SGHVS and CDR2 is FQNEAQ in the germline V gene. Here the CDR3 reads CASSLNGNPYGYTF. For the CDR3, the DNA is TGTGCCAGCAGCTTAAACGGAAACCCATATGGCTACACCTTC. Based on the CDR3 plus reference TRBV7-8 and TRBJ1-2, the full variable domain is GAGVSQSPRYKVAKRGQDVALRCDPISGHVSLFWYQQALGQGPEFLTYFQNEAQLDKSGLPSDRFFAERPEGSVSTLKIQRTQQEDSAVYLCASSLNGNPYGYTFGSGTRLTVV.

This chain links TRBV6-4 with TRBJ2-3, with 10 bases aligning to TRBD2. The CDR3 length is 15 residues. With V trimmed by 4 bases and J by 3 bases, 4 bases remained unmatched. The germline gives CDR1 MRHNA, CDR2 SNTAGT. The CDR3: CASSVLAGSTDTQYF. Here the CDR3 DNA reads TGTGCCAGCAGTGTACTAGCGGGGAGTACAGATACGCAGTATTTT.

The chain recombines TRBV7-3 with TRBJ1-1; possibly TRBD1 for D (5 bases). Germline V gives CDR1 SGHTA, CDR2 FQGTGA. V was shortened by 6 bases and J by 3 bases, with 17 bases between the two germline ends. The CDR3 runs 15 residues. In DNA, the CDR3 is TGTGCCAGCAGGGCCTGGGCGGGGCGCGACACTGAAGCTTTCTTT. Its translation is CASRAWAGRDTEAFF.

This chain uses TRBV6-1 with TRBJ2-2; the match to TRBD1 covers 7 bases. The V and J ends lost 5 bases and 3 bases, in that order; junction bases with no gene match: 3. The CDR3 has 14 amino acids. The germline V gene encodes CDR1 MNHNS and CDR2 SASEGT. The CDR3, as DNA: TGTGCCAGCAGTATTACAGGGGACACCGGGGAGCTGTTTTTT. It yields the protein CASSITGDTGELFF.

The V call is TRBV27, the J call TRBJ2-2; D is unresolved. Trimming took off 2 bases at V and 5 bases at J, with 3 bases between the two ends. There are 12 residues in the CDR3. Germline V gives CDR1 MNHEY, CDR2 SMNVEV (reference sequence). CDR3: CASSLGTGELFF. The CDR3 DNA sequence: TGTGCCAGCAGTTTAGGGACCGGGGAGCTGTTTTTT.